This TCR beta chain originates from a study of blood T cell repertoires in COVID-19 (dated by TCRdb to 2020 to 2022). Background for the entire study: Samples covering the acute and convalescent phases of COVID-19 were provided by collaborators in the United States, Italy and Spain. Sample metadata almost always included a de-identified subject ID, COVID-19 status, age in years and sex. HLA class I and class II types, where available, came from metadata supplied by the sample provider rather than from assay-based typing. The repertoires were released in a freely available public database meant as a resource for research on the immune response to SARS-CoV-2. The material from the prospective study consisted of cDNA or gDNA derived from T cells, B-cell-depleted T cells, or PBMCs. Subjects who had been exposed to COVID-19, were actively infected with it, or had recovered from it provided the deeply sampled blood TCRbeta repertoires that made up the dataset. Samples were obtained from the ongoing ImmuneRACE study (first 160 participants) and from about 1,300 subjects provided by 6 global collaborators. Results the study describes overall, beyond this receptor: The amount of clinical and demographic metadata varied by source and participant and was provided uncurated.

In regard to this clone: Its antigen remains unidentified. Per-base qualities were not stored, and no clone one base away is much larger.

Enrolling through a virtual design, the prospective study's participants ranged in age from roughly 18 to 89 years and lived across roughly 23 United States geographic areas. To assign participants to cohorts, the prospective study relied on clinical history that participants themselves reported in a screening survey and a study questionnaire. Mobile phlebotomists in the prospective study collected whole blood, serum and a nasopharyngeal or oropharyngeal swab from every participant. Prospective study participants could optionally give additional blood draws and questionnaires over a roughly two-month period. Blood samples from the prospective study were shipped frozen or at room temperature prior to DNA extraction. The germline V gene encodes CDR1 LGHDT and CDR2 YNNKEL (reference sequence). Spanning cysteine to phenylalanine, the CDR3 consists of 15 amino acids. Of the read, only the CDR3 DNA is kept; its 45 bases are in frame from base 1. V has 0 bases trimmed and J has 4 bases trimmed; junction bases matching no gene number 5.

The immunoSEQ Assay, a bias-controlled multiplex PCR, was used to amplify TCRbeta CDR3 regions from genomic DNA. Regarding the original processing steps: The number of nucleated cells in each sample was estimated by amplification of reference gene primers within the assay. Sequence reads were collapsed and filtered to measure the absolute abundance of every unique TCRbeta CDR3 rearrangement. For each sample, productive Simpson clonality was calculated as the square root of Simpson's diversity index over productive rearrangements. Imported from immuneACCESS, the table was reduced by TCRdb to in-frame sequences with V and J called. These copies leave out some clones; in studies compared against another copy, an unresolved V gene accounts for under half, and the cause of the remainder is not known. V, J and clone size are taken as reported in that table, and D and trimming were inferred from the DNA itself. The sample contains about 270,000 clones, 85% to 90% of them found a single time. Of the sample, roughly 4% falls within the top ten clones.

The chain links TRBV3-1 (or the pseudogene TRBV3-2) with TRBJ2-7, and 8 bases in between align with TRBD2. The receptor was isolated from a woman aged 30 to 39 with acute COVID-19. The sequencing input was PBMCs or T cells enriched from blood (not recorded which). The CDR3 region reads CASSQDRTSGYEQYF. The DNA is TGTGCCAGCAGCCAAGATCGAACTAGCGGTTACGAGCAGTACTTC.